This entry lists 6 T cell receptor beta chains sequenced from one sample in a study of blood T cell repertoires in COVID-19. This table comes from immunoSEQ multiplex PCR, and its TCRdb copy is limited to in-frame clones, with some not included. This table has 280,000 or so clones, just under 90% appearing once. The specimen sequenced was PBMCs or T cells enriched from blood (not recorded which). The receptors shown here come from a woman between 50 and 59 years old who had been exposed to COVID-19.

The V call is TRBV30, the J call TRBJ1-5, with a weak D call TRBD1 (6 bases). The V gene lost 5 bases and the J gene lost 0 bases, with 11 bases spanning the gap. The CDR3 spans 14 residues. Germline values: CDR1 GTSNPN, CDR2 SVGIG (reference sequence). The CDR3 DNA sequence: TGTGCCTGGGGGGGGCCGTTTAGCAATCAGCCCCAGCATTTT. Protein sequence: CAWGGPFSNQPQHF.

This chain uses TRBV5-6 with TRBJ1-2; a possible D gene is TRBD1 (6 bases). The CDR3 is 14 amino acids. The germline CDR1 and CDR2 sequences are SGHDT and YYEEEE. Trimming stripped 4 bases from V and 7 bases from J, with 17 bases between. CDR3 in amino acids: CASSLDSLLSGYTF. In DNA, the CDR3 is TGTGCCAGCAGCCTGGACAGCCTACTGAGTGGCTACACCTTC.

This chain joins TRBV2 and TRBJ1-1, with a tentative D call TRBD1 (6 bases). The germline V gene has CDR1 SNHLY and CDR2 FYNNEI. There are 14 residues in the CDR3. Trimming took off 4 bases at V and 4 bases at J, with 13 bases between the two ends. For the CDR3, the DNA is TGTGCCAGCAGTGTAAGGGGGGAGGGCACTGAAGCTTTCTTT. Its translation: CASSVRGEGTEAFF.

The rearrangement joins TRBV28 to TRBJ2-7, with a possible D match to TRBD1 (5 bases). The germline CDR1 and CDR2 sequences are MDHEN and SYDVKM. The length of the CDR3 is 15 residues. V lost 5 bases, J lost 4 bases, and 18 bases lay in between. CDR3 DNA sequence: TGTGCCAGCAGTAAAGTCCAGGGCAAATTATACGAGCAGTACTTC. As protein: CASSKVQGKLYEQYF.

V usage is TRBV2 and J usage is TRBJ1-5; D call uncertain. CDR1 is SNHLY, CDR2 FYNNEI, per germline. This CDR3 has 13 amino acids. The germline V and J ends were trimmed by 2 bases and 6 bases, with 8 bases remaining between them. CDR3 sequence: CASSETGVQPQHF. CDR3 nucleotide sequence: TGTGCCAGCAGTGAAACCGGAGTTCAGCCCCAGCATTTT.

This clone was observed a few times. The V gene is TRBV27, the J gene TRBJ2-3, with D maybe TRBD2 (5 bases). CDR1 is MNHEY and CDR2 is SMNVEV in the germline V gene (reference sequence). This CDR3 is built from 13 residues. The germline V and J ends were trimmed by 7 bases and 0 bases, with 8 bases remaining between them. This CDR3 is CASMRTSTDTQYF. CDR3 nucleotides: TGTGCCAGCATGCGGACTAGCACAGATACGCAGTATTTT.